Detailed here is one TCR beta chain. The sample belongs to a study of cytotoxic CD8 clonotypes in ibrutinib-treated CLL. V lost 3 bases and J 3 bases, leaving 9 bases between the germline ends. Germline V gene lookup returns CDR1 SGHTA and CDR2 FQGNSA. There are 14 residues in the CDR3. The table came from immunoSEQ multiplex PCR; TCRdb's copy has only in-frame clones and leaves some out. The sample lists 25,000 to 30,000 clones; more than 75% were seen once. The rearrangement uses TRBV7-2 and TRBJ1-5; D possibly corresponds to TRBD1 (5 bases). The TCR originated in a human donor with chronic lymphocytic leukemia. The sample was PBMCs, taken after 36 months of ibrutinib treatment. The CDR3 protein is CASSFAGFNQPQHF. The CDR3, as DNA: TGTGCCAGCAGCTTCGCAGGGTTCAATCAGCCCCAGCATTTT.